The 8 T cell receptor beta chains reported below all come from one sample, sequenced in a study of technical replicates of blood from a handful of donors. Here immunoSEQ multiplex PCR was the method, and the copy in TCRdb shows in-frame clones only, minus some. The table shows around 85,000 clones, with 94% occurring only once. The sequenced sample consisted of T cells isolated from PBMCs. The receptor source for this set is a human donor in good health.

J is TRBJ2-3 and V is TRBV14; 7 bases agree with TRBD1. V lost 6 bases to trimming and J lost 0 bases; unmatched junction nucleotides: 6. Germline V lookup: CDR1 SGHDN, CDR2 FVKESK. The CDR3 sequence is 15 residues long. This chain's CDR3 is CASSRDRESTDTQYF. The CDR3 nucleotides are TGTGCCAGCAGTCGCGACAGGGAGAGCACAGATACGCAGTATTTT.

The chain carries TRBV5-6 and TRBJ2-2; maybe TRBD1 (8 bases). Germline V gene sequence: CDR1 SGHDT, CDR2 YYEEEE. This CDR3 has 16 amino acids. V lost 6 bases and J 4 bases, leaving 19 bases between the germline ends. CDR3 sequence reads: CASIPAGQVSTGELFF. CDR3 in DNA: TGTGCCAGCATCCCAGCGGGACAGGTCAGCACCGGGGAGCTGTTTTTT.

In DNA, the CDR3 is TGTGCCAGCAGCCCGCAGGTTAGCTCCTACAATGAGCAGTTCTTC. Protein product: CASSPQVSSYNEQFF. The V gene is TRBV5-4, the J gene TRBJ2-1; no firm D call. CDR3 length equals 15 residues. Germline V gene data show CDR1 as SGHNT and CDR2 as YYREEE (reference sequence). V lost 4 bases and J 0 bases, leaving 11 bases between the germline ends.

V is TRBV2 and J is TRBJ1-5, with 7 bases matching TRBD1. Germline trimming cut 6 bases from V and 0 bases from J; bases unmatched to any gene: 5. CDR3 length: 15 residues. Germline lookup yields CDR1 SNHLY and CDR2 FYNNEI. The CDR3 bases are TGTGCCAGCAGCCTACAGGGGACTAGCAATCAGCCCCAGCATTTT. Its protein product is CASSLQGTSNQPQHF.

The chain recombines TRBV7-9 with TRBJ2-3; D is ambiguous. Deletions cut 4 bases from V and 2 bases from J, with 4 bases between. From germline, CDR1 is SEHNR and CDR2 FQNEAQ (reference sequence). The CDR3 length is 12 residues. As DNA, the CDR3 is TGTGCCAGCAGCTCTACCACAGATACGCAGTATTTT. It encodes CASSSTTDTQYF.

This chain joins TRBV9 and TRBJ2-3; possible D gene TRBD2, 6 bases. The CDR3 has 15 amino acids. CDR1 is SGDLS, CDR2 YYNGEE, per germline. V lost 2 bases and J lost 2, with 12 bases in between. CDR3 bases: TGTGCCAGCAGCGTCCCTAGCGAGCCCACAGATACGCAGTATTTT. Translating gives CASSVPSEPTDTQYF. Filled out from reference TRBV9 and TRBJ2-3, the complete variable domain reads DSGVTQTPKHLITATGQRVTLRCSPRSGDLSVYWYQQSLDQGLQFLIQYYNGEERAKGNILERFSAQQFPDLHSELNLSSLELGDSALYFCASSVPSEPTDTQYFGPGTRLTVL.

This clone was counted a single time. The V and J genes are TRBV9 and TRBJ1-1; D is possibly TRBD1 (6 bases). The ends were cut back, 0 bases at V and 5 bases at J, with 8 bases in the middle. Germline loops: CDR1 SGDLS, CDR2 YYNGEE. The length of the CDR3 is 13 residues. CDR3 in amino acids: CASSVEGGTEAFF. The CDR3 nucleotides read TGTGCCAGCAGCGTAGAGGGGGGGACTGAAGCTTTCTTT.

The rearrangement uses TRBV6-5 and TRBJ2-2; D is ambiguous. The CDR3 extends over 16 amino acids. V was clipped by 4 bases and J by 6 bases, with 18 bases between them. Germline V gene data show CDR1 as MNHEY and CDR2 as SVGAGI. In nucleotides, the CDR3 is TGTGCCAGCAGTTCCTACCTGGCCCGGCGGCCCGGGGAGCTGTTTTTT. It yields the protein CASSSYLARRPGELFF.